Included here is one TCR beta chain sequence, with context. In the study's own analysis: From reference gene primer amplification, estimates of nucleated cell counts were derived. Assay used: immunoSEQ multiplex PCR; TCRdb lists only in-frame clones, some missing. Clonal size and the V and J genes are those of that table, whereas D and trimming came from the DNA. This repertoire shows about 150,000 clones, around nine tenths found once; its top ten account for under 3%. The Seattle site enrolled patients during active infection and followed them longitudinally. This sample stems from a study of blood T cell repertoires in COVID-19. Study overall: Acute-phase and convalescent COVID-19 samples originated in the United States, Italy and Spain.

The germline V and J ends were trimmed by 0 bases and 5 bases, with 13 bases remaining between them. CDR1 and CDR2 (germline): SEHNR, FQNEAQ (reference sequence). The CDR3 extends over 15 amino acids. The material sequenced was peripheral blood. The V gene is TRBV7-9, the J gene TRBJ2-5; D is undetermined. This TCR came from a woman aged 80 or over with COVID-19, enrolled during active disease. CDR3 DNA: TGTGCCAGCAGCTTAGCTGTCGATATTGGCGAGACCCAGTACTTC. As protein: CASSLAVDIGETQYF.